The present T cell receptor (beta chain) was sequenced within a study of CD4+ T cells in melanoma. Points from the study as a whole: A reported correlation linked neoantigen-specific CD4+ T cells to CD8+, macrophage and B cell function.

The V gene's germline CDR1 is MNHNS and CDR2 SASEGT. The CDR3 has 12 amino acids. Trimming removed 6 bases from V and 3 bases from J, with 8 bases in between. Assay: immunoSEQ multiplex PCR; the TCRdb copy retains only in-frame clones and omits some. The sample carries more than 13,000 clones, about three fifths recorded once. On this clone itself: As yet, its antigen is unknown.

The gene calls are TRBV6-1 and TRBJ1-1; no reliable D call. This sequence originates from a human donor with melanoma. The sequenced sample consisted of cells from a culture (not recorded whether cultured in vitro). As DNA, the CDR3 is TGTGCCAGCAGCGTTAAATACACTGAAGCTTTCTTT. Protein sequence: CASSVKYTEAFF.